This T cell receptor beta chain is drawn from a study of cytomegalovirus exposure and HLA in healthy donors. Germline V CDR1 and CDR2: SGDLS, YYNGEE. The CDR3 sequence is 16 residues long. V lost 0 bases, J lost 1 base, and 11 bases lay in between. Amplification used 60 Vbeta primers and 13 Jbeta primers. The protocol was immunoSEQ multiplex PCR, while the TCRdb copy is restricted to in-frame clones and leaves out a portion. The repertoire holds about 110,000 clones, with roughly two thirds as singletons. Specimen: PBMCs. This chain links TRBV9 with TRBJ2-4; TRBD2 might be the D (6 bases). This TCR derives from a female donor in good health and CMV-seronegative. The CDR3: CASSVGRTIAKNIQYF. The CDR3 DNA follows: TGTGCCAGCAGCGTAGGAAGGACTATTGCCAAAAACATTCAGTACTTC.